This TCR beta chain was observed in a study of Graves' ophthalmopathy and Graves' hyperthyroidism. The wider study: The study drew peripheral blood at initial diagnosis, before any treatment. Whole-study results and caveats: Most thyroid clonotypes with frequency above 0.001 were detected in blood too.

Concerning this clonotype itself: Its antigen is not known.

Investigators amplified TCR beta CDR3 regions from RNA transcripts. The workflow started with a first-round RT-PCR run with HTBI primers and then moved on to a second-round multiplex PCR. MiXCR was run by TCRdb on the multiplex PCR reads, yielding one entry per CDR3 protein. The data show 500,000 to 800,000 distinct CDR3 sequences, about 40% seen once. Other autoimmune diseases, uncontrolled infections, pregnancy or lactation ruled patients out of participation. CDR3 length: 14 residues. Germline loops: CDR1 ENHRY, CDR2 SYGVKD. The J segment lost 4 bases and the V segment lost 3 bases, leaving 1 base of the junction unmatched.

The TCR comes from an adult man with Graves' ophthalmopathy. The chain couples TRBV10-3 to TRBJ2-1; 9 positions match TRBD2. The sequencing sample was made of peripheral blood. The CDR3 DNA reads as TGTGCCATCAGTGAAACTAGCGGGTACAATGAGCAGTTCTTC. The encoded protein is CAISETSGYNEQFF.